This TCR gamma chain came from a study of γδ T cells in repeated Plasmodium falciparum infection. Flow sorting of PBMC yielded separate Vgamma9/Vdelta2+ and Vdelta2-negative gammadelta T cell populations for bulk repertoire analysis. Study-wide findings and caveats: Vdelta2-negative gammadelta repertoires appeared less diverse and less shared in Malian than Australian children. In Vdelta2-negative, largely Vdelta1+, gammadelta repertoires, repeated controlled infections appeared to drive clonal selection waves.

TCRdb re-called the multiplex PCR reads through CATT. The table lists roughly 24,000 gamma-chain clones, 3% of them singletons. Concerning this clone: Its antigen is still unknown. The TCRdb record carries a much larger clone's protein, which differs from this DNA's translation at residue 10; a read error is the likely cause, and the protein listed here is the DNA translation.

The CDR3 loop spans 13 amino acids. The ends lost 0 bases at V and 12 bases at J; junction bases unmatched: 11. The V gene's germline CDR1 is GITISATS and CDR2 ISYDGTV (reference sequence). Sequencing input: gamma-delta T cells from blood. The clonotype was recovered from a pool of human donors (malaria-infected and uninfected, not separated). The genes are TRGV9 and TRGJ1 or TRGJ2. The J gene, left out of TCRdb, was set here by checking the DNA against germline. This CDR3 reads CALWEVPPGGKLF. The CDR3 region has the DNA TGTGCCTTGTGGGAGGTGCCCCCAGGGGGGAAACTCTTT.